This record covers a single T cell receptor beta chain. Each CDR3 protein gets one entry after TCRdb re-called the 5' RACE reads with MiXCR. The sample includes 35,000 to 40,000 distinct CDR3 sequences, roughly 9.9% of them seen just once. This sample is drawn from a study of early T cells in non-severe SARS-CoV-2 infection. Germline V CDR1 and CDR2: SGHRS, YFSETQ. The ends lost 4 bases at V and 9 bases at J; junction bases unmatched: 6. The CDR3 loop spans 13 amino acids. The chain employs TRBV5-1 and TRBJ2-1, with 8 positions matching TRBD1. This sequence was found in an adult who was a healthcare worker with PCR-confirmed SARS-CoV-2 infection or an uninfected control (not recorded which). Sequencing used whole blood. CDR3 loop: CASSLGQGREQFF. The CDR3, as DNA: TGCGCCAGCAGCCTAGGACAGGGACGTGAGCAGTTCTTC.